The 5 T cell receptor beta chains below come from one sample, sequenced in a study of T-cell reconstitution after alpha-beta-depleted transplantation in children. A TCRbeta library incorporating unique molecular identifiers was prepared. In TCRdb, the PCR reads were re-called with MiXCR into one record per CDR3 protein. The data contain 440,000 or so distinct CDR3 sequences, approximately 41% of them seen just once; the ten biggest clones take up under 30%. This specimen consisted of PBMCs, obtained before TCRalphabeta/CD19-depleted stem cell transplant. The receptors derive from a girl aged 2 to 9 with aplastic anemia, due to receive a stem cell transplant.

This chain joins TRBV7-9 and TRBJ2-7, with TRBD1 identical over 8 bases. The CDR3 sequence is 14 residues long. CDR1 is SEHNR and CDR2 is FQNEAQ in the germline V gene (reference sequence). With 1 base clipped from V and 5 bases from J, the junction kept 4 bases outside the gene matches. CDR3 sequence (DNA): TGTGCCAGCAGCTTAGGGACAGGGTACAACGAGCAGTACTTC. Translating it yields CASSLGTGYNEQYF.

This clonotype showed up just a few times. The gene calls are TRBV15 and TRBJ2-5, with no clear D. V was shortened by 1 base and J by 5 bases, with 8 bases between the two germline ends. The CDR3 covers 13 residues. Germline V gene lookup returns CDR1 LNHNV and CDR2 YYDKDF (reference sequence). The CDR3 reads CATSRAPSETQYF. The CDR3 coding sequence is TGTGCCACCAGCAGAGCCCCCAGCGAGACCCAGTACTTC.

Comment on this clonotype: This may be a read error, as it is one base from a much larger clone. V usage is TRBV7-9 and J usage is TRBJ1-1, with D tentatively TRBD1 (6 bases). CDR3 length equals 13 residues. The V gene's germline CDR1 is SEHNR and CDR2 FQNEAQ (reference sequence). CDR3 DNA sequence: TGTGCCAGCCTAAAAAAGGGGGGCACTGAAGCTTCCTTT. It yields the protein CASLKKGGTEASF.

This clonotype was detected ten times or more. The chain links TRBV20-1 to TRBJ2-5; TRBD2 aligns across 9 bases. The germline CDR1 and CDR2 sequences are DFQATT and SNEGSKA (reference sequence). The CDR3 is made up of 16 amino acids. Trimming cost V 6 bases and J 9 bases; bases outside gene matches: 20. DNA for the CDR3: TGCAGTGCCAGCCCTAGCGGGACGTGGGAGGTGGTGGCCCAGTACTTC. This translates into CSASPSGTWEVVAQYF.

V and J are TRBV27 and TRBJ2-3; perhaps TRBD2 as D (6 bases). CDR1 is MNHEY, CDR2 SMNVEV, per germline (reference sequence). V lost 11 bases to trimming and J lost 0 bases, with 15 bases between them. The CDR3 sequence is 14 residues long. Written as DNA, the CDR3 is TGTGCCCGACCCGGAGGGAGGAGCACAGATACGCAGTATTTT. This gives the protein CARPGGRSTDTQYF.